The present entry profiles one TCR beta chain with its context. The sample belongs to a study of T cell responses to AZD1222 COVID-19 vaccine. Repertoires were generated with immunoSEQ multiplex PCR, while TCRdb's copy carries only in-frame clones and drops some. The data contain 90,000 to 100,000 clones, nearly 90% of them singletons. The CDR3 length is 14 residues. Unmatched junction bases numbered 2, after V lost 3 bases and J lost 0 bases. Germline values: CDR1 GTSNPN, CDR2 SVGIG (reference sequence). The specimen was peripheral blood, collected on day 0 of AZD1222 vaccination. This receptor was identified in an adult in good health. The J gene is TRBJ2-1, the V gene TRBV30; the match to TRBD2 covers 7 bases. This CDR3 reads CAWRGGGSYNEQFF. The CDR3 DNA reads TGTGCCTGGAGAGGCGGGGGCTCCTACAATGAGCAGTTCTTC.